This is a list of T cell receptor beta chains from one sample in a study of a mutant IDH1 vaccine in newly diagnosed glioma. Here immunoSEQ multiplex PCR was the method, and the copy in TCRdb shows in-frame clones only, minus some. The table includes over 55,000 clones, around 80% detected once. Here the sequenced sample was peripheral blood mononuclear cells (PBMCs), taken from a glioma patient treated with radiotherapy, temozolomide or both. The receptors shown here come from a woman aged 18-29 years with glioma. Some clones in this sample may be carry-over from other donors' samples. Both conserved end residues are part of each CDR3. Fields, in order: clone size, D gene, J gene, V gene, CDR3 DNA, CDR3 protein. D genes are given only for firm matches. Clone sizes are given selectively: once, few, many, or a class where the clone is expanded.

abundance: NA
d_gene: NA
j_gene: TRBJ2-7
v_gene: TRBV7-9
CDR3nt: TGTGCCAGCAGCCGGACAGCTGACTACGAGCAGTACTTC
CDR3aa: CASSRTADYEQYF

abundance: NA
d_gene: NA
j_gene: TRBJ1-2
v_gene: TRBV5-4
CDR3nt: TGTGCCAGCAGCTTGGGCGAGCTCGATGCTAACTATGGCTACACCTTC
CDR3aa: CASSLGELDANYGYTF

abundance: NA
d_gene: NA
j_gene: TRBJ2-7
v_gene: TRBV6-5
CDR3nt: TGTGCCAGCAGTTACCAGGGCGAGCAGTACTTC
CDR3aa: CASSYQGEQYF

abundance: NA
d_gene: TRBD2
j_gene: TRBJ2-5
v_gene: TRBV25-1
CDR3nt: TGTGCCAGCAGTGGGTCGAGGCGGGGGGGAAAGACCCAGTACTTC
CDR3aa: CASSGSRRGGKTQYF

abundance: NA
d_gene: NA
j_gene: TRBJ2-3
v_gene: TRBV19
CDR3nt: TGTGCCAGTAGTATAGGGGGGGAGCAGTATTTT
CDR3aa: CASSIGGEQYF

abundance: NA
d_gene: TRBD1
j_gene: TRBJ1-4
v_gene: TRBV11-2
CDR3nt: TGTGCCAGCAGCCTACACCGGGACAGGGGCGAAAAACTGTTTTTT
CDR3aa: CASSLHRDRGEKLFF

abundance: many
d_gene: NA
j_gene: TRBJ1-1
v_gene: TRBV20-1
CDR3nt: TGCAGTGGGGGGGGGCTCACTGAAGCTTTCTTT
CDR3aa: CSGGGLTEAFF

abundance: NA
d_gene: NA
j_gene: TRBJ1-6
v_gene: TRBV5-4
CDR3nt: TGTGCCAGCAGCTTGGCCGTGAGGGATTCACCCCTCCACTTT
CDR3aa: CASSLAVRDSPLHF

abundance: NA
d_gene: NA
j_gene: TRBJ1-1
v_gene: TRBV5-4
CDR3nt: TGTGCCAGCAGCTTGGATCCAGGGAACACTGAAGCTTTCTTT
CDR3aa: CASSLDPGNTEAFF

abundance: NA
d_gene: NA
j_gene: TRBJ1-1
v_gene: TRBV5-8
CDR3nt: TGTGCCAGCAGCTCAGCAGGGGACACTGAAGCTTTCTTT
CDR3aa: CASSSAGDTEAFF

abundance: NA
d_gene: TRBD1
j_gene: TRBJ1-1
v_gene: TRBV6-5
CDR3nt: TGTGCCACTTCGACAGGGGATATCACTGAAGCTTTCTTT
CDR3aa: CATSTGDITEAFF

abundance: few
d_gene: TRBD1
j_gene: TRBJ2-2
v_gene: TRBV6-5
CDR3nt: TGTGCCAGCAGCCGGACAGGGAACACCGGGGAGCTGTTTTTT
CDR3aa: CASSRTGNTGELFF

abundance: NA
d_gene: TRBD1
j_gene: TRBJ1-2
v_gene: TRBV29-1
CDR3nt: TGCAGCGTTGACGGTGGACAGGGGCGTCGGTATGGCTACACCTTC
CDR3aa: CSVDGGQGRRYGYTF

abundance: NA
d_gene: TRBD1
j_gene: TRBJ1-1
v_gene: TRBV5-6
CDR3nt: TGTGCCAGCAGCTGGGGCGGACAGGGGCACACTGAAGCTTTCTTT
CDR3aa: CASSWGGQGHTEAFF

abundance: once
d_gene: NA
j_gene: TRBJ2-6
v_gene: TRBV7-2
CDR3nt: TGTGCCAGCAGCGTCCCGGGAGCCTTCTCTGGGGCCAACGTCCTGACTTTC
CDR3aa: CASSVPGAFSGANVLTF

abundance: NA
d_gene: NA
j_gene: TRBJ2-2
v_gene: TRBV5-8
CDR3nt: TGTGCCAGCAGCTCCGGGACTCTGAACACCGGGGAGCTGTTTTTT
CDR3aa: CASSSGTLNTGELFF

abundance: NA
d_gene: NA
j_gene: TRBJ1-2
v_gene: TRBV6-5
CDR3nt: TGTGCCAGCAGTTACTTTGAGGGCGATGGCTACACCTTC
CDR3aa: CASSYFEGDGYTF

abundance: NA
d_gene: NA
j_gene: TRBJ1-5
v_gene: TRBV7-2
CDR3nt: TGTGCCAGCAGCTTAGTGGTAGGGGGAGGTCAGCCCCAGCATTTT
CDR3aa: CASSLVVGGGQPQHF

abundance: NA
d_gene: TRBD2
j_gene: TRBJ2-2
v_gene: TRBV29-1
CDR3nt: TGCAGCGTTGTGCGGGAGAGCGGGGAGCTGTTTTTT
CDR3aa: CSVVRESGELFF

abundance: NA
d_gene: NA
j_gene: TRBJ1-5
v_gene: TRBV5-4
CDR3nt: TGTGCCAGCAGCTTGGGGGGTAGCAATCAGCCCCAGCATTTT
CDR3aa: CASSLGGSNQPQHF

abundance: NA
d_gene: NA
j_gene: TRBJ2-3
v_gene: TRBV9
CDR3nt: TGTGCCAGCAGCGAACGGGTGGGGCCCACAGATACGCAGTATTTT
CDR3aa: CASSERVGPTDTQYF

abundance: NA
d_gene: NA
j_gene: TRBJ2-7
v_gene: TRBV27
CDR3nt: TGTGCCAGCGGATCCCCCTACGAGCAGTACTTC
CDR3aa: CASGSPYEQYF

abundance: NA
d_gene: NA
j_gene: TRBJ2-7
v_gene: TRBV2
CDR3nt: TGTGCCAGCACCTTGACAGGAGTCTACGAGCAGTACTTC
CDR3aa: CASTLTGVYEQYF

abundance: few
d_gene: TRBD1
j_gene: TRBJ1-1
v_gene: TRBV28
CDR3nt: TGTGCCAGCAGTCCCTACAGGGGGCCTGACACTGAAGCTTTCTTT
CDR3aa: CASSPYRGPDTEAFF

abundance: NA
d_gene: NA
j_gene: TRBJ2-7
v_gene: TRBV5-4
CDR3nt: TGTGCCAGCAGCATCGGGGACGAGCAGTACTTC
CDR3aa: CASSIGDEQYF

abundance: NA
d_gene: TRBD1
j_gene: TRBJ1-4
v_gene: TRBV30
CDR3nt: TGTGCCTGCGGGACAGGGGGTGGGGAAAAACTGTTTTTT
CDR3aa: CACGTGGGEKLFF

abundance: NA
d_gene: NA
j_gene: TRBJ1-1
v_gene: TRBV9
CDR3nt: TGTGCCAGCAGCGTAGCGGCAGAAGTCGTGGTTCAAGCTTTCTTT
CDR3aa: CASSVAAEVVVQAFF

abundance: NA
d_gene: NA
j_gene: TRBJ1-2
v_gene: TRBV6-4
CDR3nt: TGTGCCAGCAGTGACTCCAGCTATGGCTACACCTTC
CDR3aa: CASSDSSYGYTF

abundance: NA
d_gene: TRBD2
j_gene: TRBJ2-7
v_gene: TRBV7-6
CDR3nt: TGTGCCAGCAGTCTAACCGGGACTATGATGGCTCCGACACACTACGAGCAGTACTTC
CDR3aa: CASSLTGTMMAPTHYEQYF

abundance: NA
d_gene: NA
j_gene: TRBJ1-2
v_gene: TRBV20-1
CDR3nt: TGCAGTGCTAGCCTGGACAGTTCCCGCTTC
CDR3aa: CSASLDSSRF

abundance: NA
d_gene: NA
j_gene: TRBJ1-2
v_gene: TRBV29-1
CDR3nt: TGCAGCGTTGACGGGCTTAAAGATGGCTACACCTTC
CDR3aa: CSVDGLKDGYTF

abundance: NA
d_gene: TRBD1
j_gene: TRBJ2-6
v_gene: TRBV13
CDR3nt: TGTGCCAGCAGCTTCGGGACAGGGGGCGCCGGGGCCAACGTCCTGACTTTC
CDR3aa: CASSFGTGGAGANVLTF

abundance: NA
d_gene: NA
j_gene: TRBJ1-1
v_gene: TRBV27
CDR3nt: TGTGCCAGCAGTTTACAAGGCTACACTGAAGCTTTCTTT
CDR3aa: CASSLQGYTEAFF

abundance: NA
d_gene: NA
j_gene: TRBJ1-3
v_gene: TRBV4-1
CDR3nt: TGCGCCAGCAGCCAAGATTCCCCGACATCCTCGTACGCTGGAAACACCATATATTTT
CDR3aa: CASSQDSPTSSYAGNTIYF

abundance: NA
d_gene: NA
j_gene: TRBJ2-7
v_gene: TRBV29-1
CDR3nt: TGCAGCGTTGAAGGACAGAGAGTCTACGAGCAGTACTTC
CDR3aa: CSVEGQRVYEQYF

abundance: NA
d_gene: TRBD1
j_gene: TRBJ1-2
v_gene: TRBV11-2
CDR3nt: TGTGCCAGCAGCTTAAAGAACCGACAGGGATATGGCTACACCTTC
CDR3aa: CASSLKNRQGYGYTF

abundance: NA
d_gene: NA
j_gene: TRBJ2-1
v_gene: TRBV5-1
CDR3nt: TGCGCCAGCAGCTTGGGACTAGGAAACAATGAGCAGTTCTTC
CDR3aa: CASSLGLGNNEQFF

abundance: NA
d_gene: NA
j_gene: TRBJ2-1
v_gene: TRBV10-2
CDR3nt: TGCGCCTCCCAGGTGGATAACCTATACAATGAGCAGTTCTTC
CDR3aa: CASQVDNLYNEQFF

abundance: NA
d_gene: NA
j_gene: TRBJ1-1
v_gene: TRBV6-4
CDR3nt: TGTGCCAGCAGTGCAGGGCAAGGACAGACTGAAGCTTTCTTT
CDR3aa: CASSAGQGQTEAFF

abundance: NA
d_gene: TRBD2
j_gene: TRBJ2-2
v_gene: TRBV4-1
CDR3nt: TGCGCCAGCAGCCAAACTAGCGGGAGTTCCGGGGAGCTGTTTTTT
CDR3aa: CASSQTSGSSGELFF

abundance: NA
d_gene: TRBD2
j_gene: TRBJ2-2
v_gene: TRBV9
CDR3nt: TGTGCCAGCAGCTTTTCGGGGGGGAAAGCCGGGGAGCTGTTTTTT
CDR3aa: CASSFSGGKAGELFF

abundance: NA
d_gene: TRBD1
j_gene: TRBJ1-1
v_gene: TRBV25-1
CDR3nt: TGTGCCAGCAGTCTTGGCACAGGGGGCACTGAAGCTTTCTTT
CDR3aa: CASSLGTGGTEAFF

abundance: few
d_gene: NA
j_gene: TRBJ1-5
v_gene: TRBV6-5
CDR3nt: TGTGCCAGCAGTTACTCACGGAGCAATCAGCCCCAGCATTTT
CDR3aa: CASSYSRSNQPQHF

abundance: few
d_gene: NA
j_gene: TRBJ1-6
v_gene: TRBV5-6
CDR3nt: TGTGCCAGCAGCCTTCGGGACCGCGGTACACCCCTCCACTTT
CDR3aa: CASSLRDRGTPLHF

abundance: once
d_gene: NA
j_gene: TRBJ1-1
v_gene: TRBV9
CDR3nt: TGTGCCAGCAGCACAACACCCTGGCCGGGAGACGGGACTGAAGCTTTCTTT
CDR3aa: CASSTTPWPGDGTEAFF

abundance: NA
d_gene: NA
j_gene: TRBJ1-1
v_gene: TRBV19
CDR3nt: TGTGCCAGTAATCCCTCCGGAGGGGACACTGAAGCTTTCTTT
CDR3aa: CASNPSGGDTEAFF

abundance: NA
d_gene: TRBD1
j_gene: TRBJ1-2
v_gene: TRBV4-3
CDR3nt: TGCGCCAGCAGCCAAGAAGGGGGCGCGGAAGGCTACACCTTC
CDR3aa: CASSQEGGAEGYTF

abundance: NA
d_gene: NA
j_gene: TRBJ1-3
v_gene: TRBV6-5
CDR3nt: TGTGCCAGCAGTGCACGGGGGGCGCGAGAAAACACCATATATTTT
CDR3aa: CASSARGARENTIYF

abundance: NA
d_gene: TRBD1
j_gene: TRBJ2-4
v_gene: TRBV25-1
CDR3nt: TGTGCCAGCAGTGAATCTGGGACAGTTGCGTACTTC
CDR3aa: CASSESGTVAYF